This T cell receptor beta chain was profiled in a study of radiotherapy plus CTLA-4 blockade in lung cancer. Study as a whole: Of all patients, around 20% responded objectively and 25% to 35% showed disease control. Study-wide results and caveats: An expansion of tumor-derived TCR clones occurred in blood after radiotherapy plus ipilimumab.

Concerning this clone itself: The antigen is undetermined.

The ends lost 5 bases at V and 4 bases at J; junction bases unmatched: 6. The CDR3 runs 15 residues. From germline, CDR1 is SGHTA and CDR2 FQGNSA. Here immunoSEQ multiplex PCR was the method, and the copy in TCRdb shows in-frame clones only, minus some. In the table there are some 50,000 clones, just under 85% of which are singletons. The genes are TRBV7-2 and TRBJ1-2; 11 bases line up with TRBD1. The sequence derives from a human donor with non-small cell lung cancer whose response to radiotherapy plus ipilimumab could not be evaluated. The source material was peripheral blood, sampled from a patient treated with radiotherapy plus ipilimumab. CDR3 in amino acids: CASSQRTGGPYGYTF. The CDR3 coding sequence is TGTGCCAGCAGCCAAAGGACAGGGGGCCCCTATGGCTACACCTTC. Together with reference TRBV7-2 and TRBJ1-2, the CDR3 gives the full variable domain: GAGVSQSPSNKVTEKGKDVELRCDPISGHTALYWYRQSLGQGLEFLIYFQGNSAPDKSGLPSDRFSAERTGGSVSTLTIQRTQQEDSAVYLCASSQRTGGPYGYTFGSGTRLTVV.